A single sample gave rise to the 16 T cell receptor beta chains below, sequenced in a study of T cell responses to AZD1222 COVID-19 vaccine. This table comes from immunoSEQ multiplex PCR, and its TCRdb copy is limited to in-frame clones, with some not included. The sample has 100,000 to 120,000 clones, around nine tenths seen once. This specimen consisted of peripheral blood, obtained on day 0 of AZD1222 vaccination. These receptors were taken from an adult in good health.

The chain has TRBV4-3 and TRBJ1-2; D gene unclear. Trimming removed 1 base from V and 5 bases from J, with 8 bases in between. CDR3 length equals 13 residues. Germline-derived CDR1 and CDR2 are LGHNA and YSLEER. The CDR3 DNA sequence: TGCGCCAGCAGCCAAGGCCAAGGGTATGGCTACACCTTC. Amino acids: CASSQGQGYGYTF.

V usage is TRBV12-3 or TRBV12-4 and J usage is TRBJ2-5; D not resolved. This CDR3 has 12 amino acids. The V and J ends lost 1 base and 5 bases respectively, with 5 bases between them. DNA for the CDR3: TGTGCCAGCAGTTTAGGGTTGGAGACCCAGTACTTC. Translation gives CASSLGLETQYF.

The chain employs TRBV5-1 and TRBJ1-6; D might be TRBD1 (6 bases). CDR3 length: 15 residues. Germline lookup yields CDR1 SGHRS and CDR2 YFSETQ. V was pared by 0 bases and J by 5 bases, with 9 bases between. CDR3 DNA sequence: TGCGCCAGCAGCTTGGCCGCAGGGGATAATTCACCCCTCCACTTT. This gives the protein CASSLAAGDNSPLHF. Together with reference TRBV5-1 and TRBJ1-6, the CDR3 gives the full variable domain: KAGVTQTPRYLIKTRGQQVTLSCSPISGHRSVSWYQQTPGQGLQFLFEYFSETQRNKGNFPGRFSGRQFSNSRSEMNVSTLELGDSALYLCASSLAAGDNSPLHFGNGTRLTVT.

This clone was found many times. The DNA for the CDR3 is TGTGCCAGCAGTTTATTACAGGGAGGCACCGGGGAGCTGTTTTTT. Its protein is CASSLLQGGTGELFF. The chain recombines TRBV28 with TRBJ2-2; D tentatively fits TRBD1 or TRBD2 (6 bases each). With 1 base removed from V and 4 bases from J, the gap between germline ends came to 10 bases. This CDR3 is 15 amino acids long. From germline, CDR1 is MDHEN and CDR2 SYDVKM.

The chain carries TRBV19 and TRBJ1-2; 9 bases agree with TRBD1. CDR3 length equals 13 residues. Germline assignment: CDR1 LNHDA and CDR2 SQIVND (reference sequence). J was trimmed by 8 bases and V by 5 bases; bases with no gene match: 6. The CDR3 DNA reads TGTGCCAGTAGTCCGGGACAGGGATACGGCTACACCTTC. Translating it yields CASSPGQGYGYTF.

The chain has TRBV12-3 or TRBV12-4 and TRBJ2-5, with no clear D. Trimming removed 6 bases from V and 4 bases from J, with 9 bases in between. The CDR3 is 12 amino acids. The CDR3 nucleotides are TGTGCCAGCAGCCCTACTTTAGAGACCCAGTACTTC. Translation gives CASSPTLETQYF.

This rearrangement joins TRBV18 to TRBJ1-3; possible D gene TRBD1, 6 bases. Germline V gene sequence: CDR1 KGHSH, CDR2 LQKENI. The CDR3 totals 14 residues. Trimming cost V 5 bases and J 0 bases, with 8 bases left between them. This CDR3 is CASSEGGSGNTIYF. In nucleotides, the CDR3 is TGTGCCAGCTCAGAAGGGGGCTCTGGAAACACCATATATTTT.

This clone was recorded once. The chain is built from TRBV5-1 and TRBJ2-7; D unresolved. Trimming cost V 4 bases and J 0 bases, with 11 bases left between them. Per the germline V gene, CDR1 is SGHRS and CDR2 is YFSETQ. The CDR3 is 14 residues long. CDR3 region: CASSLVRHSYEQYF. The DNA for the CDR3 is TGCGCCAGCAGCCTCGTCCGACACTCCTACGAGCAGTACTTC.

V usage is TRBV7-4 and J usage is TRBJ1-5; a possible D gene is TRBD1 (5 bases). This CDR3 has 17 amino acids. Germline values: CDR1 SGHVT, CDR2 SQSDAQ. V dropped 3 bases and J dropped 0 bases, with 15 bases sitting between them. The CDR3 DNA is TGTGCCAGCAGCTTGGGGCAGGCGGGGTATAGCAATCAGCCCCAGCATTTT. Translating gives CASSLGQAGYSNQPQHF.

The chain combines TRBV9 with TRBJ1-3; D is ambiguous. CDR1 SGDLS and CDR2 YYNGEE come from the germline V gene. V lost 0 bases to trimming and J lost 1 base, with 8 bases between them. There are 15 residues in the CDR3. In nucleotides, the CDR3 is TGTGCCAGCAGCGTAGGCCAGTATTCTGGAAACACCATATATTTT. Its translation is CASSVGQYSGNTIYF.

A single count supports this clone. The rearrangement joins TRBV18 to TRBJ1-2; 10 bases agree with TRBD1. V shed 3 bases, J shed 4 bases, and the junction held 8 bases outside the gene matches. Germline V lookup: CDR1 KGHSH, CDR2 LQKENI. This CDR3 is built from 16 residues. CDR3 in DNA: TGTGCCAGCTCACCTACCGGGACAGGGGACAGCTATGGCTACACCTTC. It translates to CASSPTGTGDSYGYTF.

The V call is TRBV4-1, the J call TRBJ2-1; 8 bases are a match to TRBD1. CDR1 is MGHRA and CDR2 is YSYEKL in the germline V gene. Losses at the gene ends were 1 base for V and 4 bases for J; bases not matched to a gene: 6. The CDR3 covers 16 residues. The CDR3 reads CASSQGTGIRYNEQFF. CDR3 bases: TGCGCCAGCAGCCAAGGGACAGGGATTCGGTACAATGAGCAGTTCTTC.

This chain connects TRBV20-1 to TRBJ2-1; 9 nucleotides match TRBD2. Germline V lookup: CDR1 DFQATT, CDR2 SNEGSKA (reference sequence). The CDR3 is 15 residues long. V shed 3 bases and J 0 bases; nucleotides not matched to a gene: 3. In nucleotides, the CDR3 is TGCAGTGCTAGTCCAGCGGGGGGCTCCTACAATGAGCAGTTCTTC. Encoded protein: CSASPAGGSYNEQFF.

Details on this clone: This sample includes further DNA sequences coding for the same CDR3. V gene TRBV11-2 combines with J gene TRBJ1-1; tentatively, D is TRBD1 (5 bases). With 0 bases removed from V and 5 bases from J, the gap between germline ends came to 10 bases. Germline-derived CDR1 and CDR2 are SGHAT and FQNNGV. The CDR3 is 14 residues long. The CDR3 DNA reads TGTGCCAGCAGCTTAGATCCCGGGACGACTGAAGCTTTCTTT. Residues: CASSLDPGTTEAFF.

The sample holds one count of this clone. The J gene is TRBJ2-1, the V gene TRBV10-2; maybe TRBD2 (5 bases). Germline CDR1 reads WSHSY; CDR2 reads SAAADI. V lost 11 bases and J lost 7, with 18 bases in between. The CDR3 covers 13 residues. The CDR3 loop is CAAGPSLVNEQFF. The CDR3 nucleotides are TGCGCCGCCGGACCTAGCCTCGTGAATGAGCAGTTCTTC.

The gene calls are TRBV6-4 and TRBJ2-1; D possibly corresponds to TRBD2 (5 bases). The V and J ends lost 0 bases and 9 bases respectively, with 9 bases between them. Looked up from germline, CDR1 is MRHNA and CDR2 is SNTAGT. This CDR3 has 13 residues. As DNA, the CDR3 is TGTGCCAGCAGTGACTCCCCAGAGGGTGAGCAGTTCTTC. This translates into CASSDSPEGEQFF.